The T cell receptor beta chain under discussion was sequenced for a study of shared clonotypes between healthy human individuals. Whole-study findings and limits: The genetic and exposure-history diversity represented was limited by few donors. Memory subsets generally showed lower estimated richness than naive subsets.

CD45RO-negative CD8 cells positively selected for CCR7 made up the naive population, which excluded terminally differentiated effector memory CD45RA+ cells. In the case of this clone: What it recognizes is unknown.

Sorted subsets were amplified in replicate PCRs using 200 to 250 ng DNA, some 31,000 T cell genomes. Sequencing used immunoSEQ multiplex PCR; TCRdb keeps in-frame clones, though not all of them. The table has some 2,100,000 clones, about 93% seen once. The sequence derives from a man aged 18 to 30 in good health. Some clones in this sample may be carry-over from other donors' samples. The sample comprised naive CD8+ T cells from PBMCs.

The CDR3 DNA is TGTGCCAGCAGTTACTTTAGCGGGAGCTCGGCTGAGCAGTTCTTC. Amino acid sequence: CASSYFSGSSAEQFF. This chain joins TRBV6-5 and TRBJ2-1; 9 bases agree with TRBD2. The CDR3 has 15 amino acids. V was pared by 1 base and J by 9 bases, with 7 bases of the junction left unmatched. Germline CDR1 MNHEY, CDR2 SVGAGI.